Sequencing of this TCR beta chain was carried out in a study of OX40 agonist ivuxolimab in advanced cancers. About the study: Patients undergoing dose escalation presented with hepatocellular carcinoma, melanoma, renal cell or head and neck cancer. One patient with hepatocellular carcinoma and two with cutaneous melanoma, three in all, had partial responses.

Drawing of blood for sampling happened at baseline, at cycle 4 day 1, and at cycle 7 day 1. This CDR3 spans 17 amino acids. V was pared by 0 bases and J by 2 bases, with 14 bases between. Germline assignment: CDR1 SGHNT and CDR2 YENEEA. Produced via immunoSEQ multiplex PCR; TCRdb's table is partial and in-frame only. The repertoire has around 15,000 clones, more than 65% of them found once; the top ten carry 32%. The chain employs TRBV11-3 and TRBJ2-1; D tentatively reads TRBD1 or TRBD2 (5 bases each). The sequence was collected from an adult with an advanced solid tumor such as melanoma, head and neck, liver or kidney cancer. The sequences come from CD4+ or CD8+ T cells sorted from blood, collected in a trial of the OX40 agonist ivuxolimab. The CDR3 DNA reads TGTGCCAGCAGCTTAGACGTCGACAGACTAACCTACAATGAGCAGTTCTTC. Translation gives CASSLDVDRLTYNEQFF.